What follows is one T cell receptor (beta chain) and its context. The clone's antigen remains unknown. Base qualities are missing; no much larger clone stands one base away. These data originate in a study of radiotherapy plus CTLA-4 blockade in lung cancer (dated by TCRdb to the late 2010s). With respect to the entire study: Among the enrolled patients, about 19% had an objective response, and 31% reached disease control. Study-wide conclusions, independent of this receptor: After treatment with radiotherapy and ipilimumab, TCR clones that came from tumors expanded in the peripheral blood. The strongest predictors of response, as reported, were early dynamic changes in blood T cell clones along with a rise in serum interferon-beta after radiation.

In this study, focal radiation therapy paired with CTLA-4 blockade (ipilimumab) was tested in patients who had chemo-refractory metastatic non-small-cell lung cancer. Compared with germline, V lacks 4 bases and J lacks 6 bases; bases without a gene match: 7. The germline V gene specifies SGDLS as CDR1 and YYNGEE as CDR2. From its cysteine to its phenylalanine, the CDR3 spans 14 amino acids. Only the CDR3 part of the read is kept: 42 bases, read in frame from the first base. Receptors were amplified or captured by the immunoSEQ multiplex PCR assay. Here the immuneACCESS table is served through TCRdb, limited to in-frame sequences with V and J called. Missing clones are a known gap in these copies; in checked studies unresolved V genes cover under half, and the rest lacks a known reason. The sample table contains about 97,000 clones; only one count was recorded for about four fifths of them. Approximately 2.6% of the sample is held by the ten biggest clonotypes.

The sequence came from a human donor with non-small cell lung cancer who had a partial response to radiotherapy plus ipilimumab. Some clones in this sample may be carry-over from other donors' samples. Material: peripheral blood, obtained from a patient treated with radiotherapy plus ipilimumab. The rearrangement joined TRBV9 to TRBJ2-7, with TRBD2 identical over 10 junction bases. In nucleotides, the sequence is TGTGCCAGCAGCTTGAGGACTAGCGGCTCCGAGCAGTACTTC. Translation gives CASSLRTSGSEQYF.